Each of the 17 T cell receptor beta chains below was sequenced from the same sample in a study of Ad26.COV2.S vaccination and SARS-CoV-2 variants (dated by TCRdb to about 2021). What the treatment or condition label conveys for this sample: 19 received Ad26.COV2.S at low or high dose, single or two shots; 5 received placebo; per-sample allocation not given. Repertoires of vaccine and placebo recipients were sequenced from samples collected on day 63 after the first injection. Receptor libraries were prepared by the immunoSEQ multiplex PCR assay. In TCRdb, the immuneACCESS table is reduced to in-frame sequences with V and J assigned. These tables do not hold every clone; where another copy was compared, an unresolved V gene accounts for under half, and the others remain unexplained. The table for this sample lists about 450,000 clones; 89% of them were counted only once. About 2.4% of the sample comes from the top ten.

Sequencing was performed on peripheral blood, taken in a trial of Ad26.COV2.S vaccine versus placebo. All receptors come from a person aged 18 to 59 who received the Ad26.COV2.S COVID-19 vaccine or a placebo.

The chain joins TRBV10-3 to TRBJ2-5; D might be TRBD1 (6 bases). V lost 7 bases, J lost 4 bases, and 16 bases lay in between. Germline V gene data show CDR1 as ENHRY and CDR2 as SYGVKD. The CDR3 extends over 14 amino acids. The CDR3 nucleotides are TGTGCCATCAAAGGGGGAGAATACGGAGAGACCCAGTACTTC. It encodes CAIKGGEYGETQYF.

The J gene is TRBJ2-3, the V gene TRBV5-3; unclear D gene. TRBV5-3 is sorted into the ORF group, with uncertain function. Trimming took 1 base from V and 2 from J, leaving 11 bases between them. The CDR3 runs 15 residues. The CDR3 loop reads CARSLSYDYTDTQYF. CDR3 nucleotide sequence: TGTGCCAGAAGCTTGAGCTACGATTACACAGATACGCAGTATTTT.

V usage is TRBV4-1 and J usage is TRBJ1-1; possibly TRBD1 for D (5 bases). This CDR3 has 15 amino acids. From germline, CDR1 is MGHRA and CDR2 YSYEKL. With 3 bases removed from V and 1 base from J, the gap between germline ends came to 12 bases. In DNA, the CDR3 is TGCGCCAGCAGCCATCCCCGGGGGGGGAACACTGAAGCTTTCTTT. Translated, it gives CASSHPRGGNTEAFF.

The DNA of the CDR3 is TGCGCCAGCAGTGAGGGACAGAACAATGAGCAGTTCTTC. It specifies CASSEGQNNEQFF. The rearrangement links TRBV5-1 to TRBJ2-1; TRBD1 matches 7 bases. Germline V gives CDR1 SGHRS, CDR2 YFSETQ. The V and J ends lost 5 bases and 5 bases, in that order; junction bases with no gene match: 4. This CDR3 has 13 residues.

The chain couples TRBV28 to TRBJ2-7; D might be TRBD2 (5 bases). Per germline, CDR1 MDHEN and CDR2 SYDVKM. This CDR3 has 14 amino acids. V was shortened by 2 bases and J by 2 bases, with 10 bases between the two germline ends. Here the CDR3 DNA reads TGTGCCAGCAGTTTACTTGCCGGGGCCTACGAGCAGTACTTC. Translation: CASSLLAGAYEQYF.

This rearrangement joins TRBV24-1 to TRBJ1-2; unclear D gene. Per the germline V gene, CDR1 is KGHDR and CDR2 is SFDVKD. The CDR3 is 15 amino acids. The V gene lost 5 bases and the J gene lost 1 base, with 13 bases spanning the gap. The CDR3 reads CATSGGLDGNYGYTF. For the CDR3, the DNA is TGTGCCACCAGTGGGGGATTAGACGGTAACTATGGCTACACCTTC.

J is TRBJ1-2 and V is TRBV18; D not certain. In germline, CDR1 is KGHSH, CDR2 LQKENI. The V end lost 1 base, the J end lost 4 bases, and 13 bases lay between the germline ends. The CDR3 is 15 amino acids. The CDR3 reads CASSPQLRTFYGYTF. In nucleotides, the CDR3 is TGTGCCAGCTCACCACAGCTACGAACGTTCTATGGCTACACCTTC.

The V and J genes are TRBV6-2 or TRBV6-3 and TRBJ1-1; maybe TRBD1 (5 bases). With 2 bases removed from V and 6 bases from J, the gap between germline ends came to 16 bases. Germline CDR1 and CDR2: MNHEY and SVGEGT. The CDR3 totals 15 residues. The CDR3 protein is CASSYAKDGGSEAFF. DNA of the CDR3: TGTGCCAGCAGTTACGCCAAAGATGGGGGGTCTGAAGCTTTCTTT.

The chain joins TRBV9 to TRBJ2-1, with D possibly being TRBD2 (6 bases). The V gene lost 0 bases and the J gene lost 10 bases, with 11 bases spanning the gap. The CDR3 loop spans 13 amino acids. The germline gives CDR1 SGDLS, CDR2 YYNGEE. CDR3 sequence reads: CASSVGASGEQFF. CDR3 DNA sequence: TGTGCCAGCAGCGTAGGGGCAAGCGGGGAGCAGTTCTTC.

This clone was found once. The rearrangement joins TRBV6-5 to TRBJ2-7; 8 bases align to TRBD2. CDR1 is MNHEY, CDR2 SVGAGI, per germline. There are 13 residues in the CDR3. V shed 6 bases and J 6 bases; nucleotides not matched to a gene: 7. DNA for the CDR3: TGTGCCAGCAGCCAAGCCGGGGGGGCCGAGCAGTACGTC. Protein product: CASSQAGGAEQYV.

The chain recombines TRBV18 with TRBJ2-1; 10 bases line up with TRBD2. In germline, CDR1 is KGHSH, CDR2 LQKENI. CDR3 length: 16 amino acids. Trimming took 2 bases from V and 6 from J; bases not matched to a gene: 7. The CDR3 DNA reads TGTGCCAGCTCACCAATTATGGCTAGCGGGGGCAATGAGCAGTTCTTC. As protein: CASSPIMASGGNEQFF.

The CDR3 protein is CASSPSYLKEQYV. The CDR3, as DNA: TGTGCCAGCAGTCCGTCCTACTTGAAAGAGCAGTACGTC. The chain links TRBV6-2 or TRBV6-3 to TRBJ2-7, with unresolved D. The CDR3 covers 13 residues. Between the trimmed V and J ends, which lost 5 bases and 7 bases, there was a span of 15 bases. The germline V gene has CDR1 MNHEY and CDR2 SVGEGT.

The table lists this clone with a count of one. This sequence joins TRBV13 and TRBJ2-3; possible D gene TRBD2, 5 bases. Germline CDR1 reads PRHDT; CDR2 reads FYEKMQ (reference sequence). The ends were cut back, 8 bases at V and 2 bases at J, with 11 bases in the middle. The CDR3 extends over 13 amino acids. CDR3 nucleotide sequence: TGTGCCAGCGTCGACTACGCCACAGATACGCAGTATTTT. This codes for CASVDYATDTQYF.

The chain's CDR3 is CASSVAGLAGGQPYNEQFF. Written as DNA, the CDR3 is TGTGCCAGCAGCGTAGCGGGACTAGCGGGAGGGCAGCCCTACAATGAGCAGTTCTTC. The chain links TRBV9 to TRBJ2-1; 16 bases line up with TRBD2. Losses at the gene ends were 0 bases for V and 2 bases for J; bases not matched to a gene: 5. The CDR3 is 19 amino acids. CDR1 and CDR2 (germline): SGDLS, YYNGEE. Drawing the rest from reference TRBV9 and TRBJ2-1, the complete variable domain is DSGVTQTPKHLITATGQRVTLRCSPRSGDLSVYWYQQSLDQGLQFLIQYYNGEERAKGNILERFSAQQFPDLHSELNLSSLELGDSALYFCASSVAGLAGGQPYNEQFFGPGTRLTVL.

The chain links TRBV6-5 to TRBJ1-1, with TRBD1 matching over 7 bases. V was clipped by 5 bases and J by 7 bases; unmatched bases: 7. Germline CDR1 reads MNHEY; CDR2 reads SVGAGI. This CDR3 comprises 13 residues. The CDR3, as DNA: TGTGCCAGCAGTCATCCAGGGGGAAGTGAAGCTTTCTTT. Residues: CASSHPGGSEAFF.

The chain employs TRBV15 and TRBJ1-5, with D uncertain. Between the trimmed V and J ends, which lost 2 bases and 0 bases, there was a span of 5 bases. CDR1 and CDR2 from the germline V gene are LNHNV and YYDKDF (reference sequence). CDR3 size: 14 residues. The CDR3 is CATSRRDSNQPQHF. The CDR3 DNA follows: TGTGCCACCAGCAGACGGGATAGCAATCAGCCCCAGCATTTT.

The chain has TRBV6-1 and TRBJ2-3; 9 bases are a match to TRBD1. The CDR3 has 18 amino acids. V lost 2 bases and J lost 6; bases outside the gene matches: 15. Per germline, CDR1 MNHNS and CDR2 SASEGT. DNA of the CDR3: TGTGCCAGCAGTGAAAACCAGCCCCTGGACAGGGGCCGTGATACGCAGTATTTT. The encoded protein is CASSENQPLDRGRDTQYF.